This TCR beta chain was retrieved from a study of regulatory T cells in long-lasting Graves disease. Ten or more counts support this clonotype. Building the TCR beta libraries relied on iRepertoire HTBI primers, and CDR3 regions underwent Arm-PCR. TCRdb reprocessed the multiplex PCR reads with MiXCR, giving one entry per CDR3 protein. The sample contains a few hundred thousand distinct CDR3 sequences, 12% of which appear only once. Time point noted: newly diagnosed GD, antithyroid drugs for less than 3 months. RNA isolated from PBMCs was used to make the TCR library. CDR1 SGHAT and CDR2 FQNNGV come from the germline V gene. The CDR3 spans 14 residues. V lost 5 bases, J lost 11 bases, and 21 bases lay in between. A further study also used this sample, focusing on T cells in Graves' hyperthyroidism and ophthalmopathy. That study reports: Calling Graves' hyperthyroidism stable meant ophthalmopathy did not progress within 18 months. Carried out on the TCR CDR3, a first-round RT-PCR used the HTBI primer set.

Material: peripheral blood mononuclear cells (PBMCs), obtained at new diagnosis, from a patient treated with antithyroid drugs. This chain connects TRBV11-2 to TRBJ1-1, with a possible D match to TRBD1 (6 bases). The TCR originated in a woman younger than 30 with Graves disease. The CDR3 loop reads CASSRGQRRSGAFF. CDR3 sequence (DNA): TGTGCCAGCAGCCGTGGACAGAGAAGGAGCGGGGCTTTCTTT.